A selection of T cell receptor beta chains follows, all from one sample in a study of blood T cells in healthy people across ages. TCRdb redid the calling of the 5' RACE reads with MiXCR, one entry per CDR3 protein. The data show about 970,000 distinct CDR3 sequences, 45% to 60% seen once. Source material: blood. The receptors stem from a woman in her fifties or sixties in good health. Both conserved end residues are part of each CDR3. D genes are given only for firm matches. Size is omitted from some rows. Given values are once, few, many or a class for expanded clones.

j_call	v_call	clone_size	d_call	cdr3_nt	cdr3_aa
TRBJ2-4	TRBV10-1	-	TRBD2	TGCGCCAGCAGGCCGGGAGGGTCTGGAAACATTCAGTACTTC	CASRPGGSGNIQYF
TRBJ2-5	TRBV29-1	few	-	TGCAGCGTTGTTGCTGGATGGCAGTACTTC	CSVVAGWQYF
TRBJ2-1	TRBV29-1	many	-	TGCAGCGTTAGTCCGTCAATCAGTAATGAGCAGTTCTTC	CSVSPSISNEQFF
TRBJ2-7	TRBV6-2/TRBV6-3	-	-	TGTGCCAGCAGACTCCGCTTTGGCGCCTACGAGCGGTACTTC	CASRLRFGAYERYF
TRBJ1-5	TRBV6-2/TRBV6-3	-	-	TGTGCCAGCACGTTAGGGGGGGGGCATCAGCCCCAGCATTTT	CASTLGGGHQPQHF
TRBJ2-2	TRBV5-1	-	TRBD2	TGCGCCAGCAGACTAGCGGGAGTGATCGGGGAGCTGTTTTTT	CASRLAGVIGELFF
TRBJ2-5	TRBV4-2	-	TRBD1	TGTGCCAGCAGCCAAGATCCCCGACAGGGGATTGAGACAGAGACCCAGTACTTC	CASSQDPRQGIETETQYF
TRBJ2-1	TRBV12-3/TRBV12-4	few	-	TGTGCCAGCAGTTTCGCTTCCCGTGAGTTCTTC	CASSFASREFF
TRBJ2-7	TRBV27	-	-	TGTGCCAGCAGTTTTCCAAGCGGCCGGACCCCCCAATGGTATCGACAGTCTACGAGGCAGTACTTC	CASSFPSGRTPQWYRQSTRQYF
TRBJ2-5	TRBV20-1	-	-	TGCAGTGCTATGTATAGTTTTGAAGAGACCCAGTACTTC	CSAMYSFEETQYF
TRBJ2-5	TRBV2	-	TRBD1	TGTGCTAGCAGTGATTACGGATCGACAGGGGAGCAAGAGACCCAGTACTTC	CASSDYGSTGEQETQYF
TRBJ2-1	TRBV20-1	few	TRBD1	TGCAGTGCTAGGACGACAGGGATAGGGGAGCAGTTCTTC	CSARTTGIGEQFF